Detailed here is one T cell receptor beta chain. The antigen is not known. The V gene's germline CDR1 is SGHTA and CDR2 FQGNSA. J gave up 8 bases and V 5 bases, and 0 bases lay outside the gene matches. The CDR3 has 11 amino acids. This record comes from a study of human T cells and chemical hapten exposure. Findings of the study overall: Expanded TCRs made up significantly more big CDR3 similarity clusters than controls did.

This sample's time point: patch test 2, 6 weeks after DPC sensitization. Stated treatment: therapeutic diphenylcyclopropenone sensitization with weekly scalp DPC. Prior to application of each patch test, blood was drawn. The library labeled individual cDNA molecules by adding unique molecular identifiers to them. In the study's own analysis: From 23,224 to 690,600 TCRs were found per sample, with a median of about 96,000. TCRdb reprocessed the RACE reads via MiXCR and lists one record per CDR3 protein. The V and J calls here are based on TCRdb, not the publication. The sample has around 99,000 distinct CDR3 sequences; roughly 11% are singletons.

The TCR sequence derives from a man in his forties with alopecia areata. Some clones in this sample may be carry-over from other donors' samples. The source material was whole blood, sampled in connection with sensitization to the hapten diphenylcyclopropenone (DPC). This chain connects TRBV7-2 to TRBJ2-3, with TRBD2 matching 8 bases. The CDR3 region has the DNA TGTGCCAGCAGCACTAGCGGTACGCAGTATTTT. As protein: CASSTSGTQYF. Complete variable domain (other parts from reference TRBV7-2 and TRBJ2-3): GAGVSQSPSNKVTEKGKDVELRCDPISGHTALYWYRQSLGQGLEFLIYFQGNSAPDKSGLPSDRFSAERTGGSVSTLTIQRTQQEDSAVYLCASSTSGTQYFGPGTRLTVL.